This passage covers 16 T cell receptor beta chains from one sample sequenced in a study of blood T cells in healthy people across ages. Combining a sample-barcoded 5' primer with a J-beta primer mix, a second PCR ran for roughly 7 to 12 cycles. In TCRdb, the 5' RACE reads were re-called with MiXCR into one record per CDR3 protein. The sample yields over 700,000 distinct CDR3 sequences, 40% to 65% seen once. Input material: blood. These receptors came from an older man in good health.

The chain's CDR3 is CAISEGGEQYF. Written as DNA, the CDR3 is TGTGCCATCAGTGAGGGGGGGGAGCAGTACTTC. V usage is TRBV10-3 and J usage is TRBJ2-7, with D perhaps TRBD2 (6 bases). CDR1 and CDR2 from the germline V gene are ENHRY and SYGVKD. The CDR3 is 11 amino acids. V was trimmed by 2 bases and J by 7 bases, leaving 6 bases between them.

This clonotype was counted only a few times. The V gene is TRBV7-2, the J gene TRBJ2-7, with 8 bases aligning to TRBD2. Losses at the gene ends were 5 bases for V and 2 bases for J; bases not matched to a gene: 5. This CDR3 has 14 amino acids. The germline CDR1 and CDR2 sequences are SGHTA and FQGNSA. CDR3 coding DNA: TGTGCCAGCAGCAGACTAGCGCTTGCCTACGAGCAGTACTTC. This gives the protein CASSRLALAYEQYF.

This clonotype has just a few counts. The CDR3 coding sequence is TGTGCCAGCAGCTATAGCGGGAGAAGTGAGCAGTTCTTC. Translation: CASSYSGRSEQFF. The genes are TRBV7-9 and TRBJ2-1; TRBD2 aligns across 9 bases. With 4 bases clipped from V and 9 bases from J, the junction kept 4 bases outside the gene matches. This CDR3 is built from 13 residues. Germline V lookup: CDR1 SEHNR, CDR2 FQNEAQ (reference sequence).

The CDR3, as DNA: TGCGCCAGCAGCTTGGATCGGAGGGGGAATGAAAAACTGTTTTTT. Translating it yields CASSLDRRGNEKLFF. The chain has TRBV5-1 and TRBJ1-4, with a weak D call TRBD1 (6 bases). Trimming removed 0 bases from V and 5 bases from J, with 11 bases in between. CDR1 SGHRS and CDR2 YFSETQ come from the germline V gene. The CDR3 totals 15 residues.

This rearrangement joins TRBV7-2 to TRBJ2-5; D unclear. This CDR3 is built from 14 residues. Germline values: CDR1 SGHTA, CDR2 FQGNSA. Trimming stripped 4 bases from V and 5 bases from J, with 14 bases between. This CDR3 is CASSSTQRRETQYF. DNA of the CDR3: TGTGCCAGCAGCTCAACACAACGCCGGGAGACCCAGTACTTC.

The rearrangement joins TRBV7-9 to TRBJ2-6; 10 nucleotides agree with TRBD1. CDR3 length: 17 residues. The trim removed 3 bases at V and 3 bases at J, leaving 5 bases unmatched. Germline assignment: CDR1 SEHNR and CDR2 FQNEAQ (reference sequence). The CDR3 spells CASSLGQGRGGANVLTF. The DNA of the CDR3 is TGTGCCAGCAGCTTGGGACAGGGGAGAGGTGGGGCCAACGTCCTGACTTTC.

A word on this clonotype: A junction end diverges from the germline sequence, so it may reflect a read error. This sequence joins TRBV9 and TRBJ2-5; 7 bases line up with TRBD2. This CDR3 comprises 18 residues. Germline CDR1 reads SGDLS; CDR2 reads YYNGEE. Here the CDR3 reads CAGSDIQCAGVRAETQYF. CDR3 sequence (DNA): TGTGCCGGCAGCGACATACAGTGCGCGGGAGTAAGGGCAGAGACCCAGTACTTC.

The CDR3 protein is CASSPSPLGGYTF. DNA of the CDR3: TGTGCCAGCAGCCCCTCACCTCTAGGCGGCTACACCTTC. The gene calls are TRBV3-1 and TRBJ1-2, with no clear D. CDR1 LGHDT and CDR2 YNNKEL come from the germline V gene (reference sequence). V gave up 4 bases and J gave up 8 bases, with 14 bases separating them. The CDR3 is made up of 13 amino acids.

The chain uses TRBV9 and TRBJ2-7; tentatively, D is TRBD2 (6 bases). CDR3 size: 14 residues. Germline CDR1 and CDR2: SGDLS and YYNGEE. V lost 0 bases and J lost 2, with 9 bases in between. CDR3: CASSVAGETYEQYF. In nucleotides, the CDR3 is TGTGCCAGCAGCGTAGCGGGAGAGACCTACGAGCAGTACTTC.

This chain connects TRBV7-9 to TRBJ2-1; 10 bases are shared with TRBD1. V lost 4 bases to trimming and J lost 7 bases; unmatched junction nucleotides: 10. Germline CDR1 SEHNR, CDR2 FQNEAQ (reference sequence). The CDR3 spans 16 residues. The CDR3 DNA is TGTGCCAGCAGCTCCTTACTGACAGGGGGCAAAAATGAGCAGTTCTTC. Translating it yields CASSSLLTGGKNEQFF.

This clonotype has just a few counts. V is TRBV7-3 and J is TRBJ2-3; 7 bases agree with TRBD2. This CDR3 contains 15 residues. The germline V gene has CDR1 SGHTA and CDR2 FQGTGA. V shed 3 bases, J shed 4 bases, and the junction held 7 bases outside the gene matches. The CDR3 loop is CASSLSGTGADTQYF. CDR3 coding DNA: TGTGCCAGCAGCTTGAGCGGGACCGGGGCAGATACGCAGTATTTT.

The chain carries TRBV20-1 and TRBJ2-7; D call uncertain. Germline CDR1 and CDR2: DFQATT and SNEGSKA (reference sequence). The V and J ends lost 7 bases and 2 bases respectively, with 6 bases between them. There are 10 residues in the CDR3. In nucleotides, the CDR3 is TGCAGTGTGAGGACCTACGAGCAGTACTTC. It encodes CSVRTYEQYF.

This chain connects TRBV3-1 to TRBJ2-7; TRBD2 aligns across 8 bases. The CDR3 is made up of 16 amino acids. Trimming cost V 4 bases and J 2 bases; bases outside gene matches: 10. CDR1 and CDR2 (germline): LGHDT, YNNKEL (reference sequence). CDR3 bases: TGTGCCAGCAGCCGCTCTGAGGTAGCGGGAACCTACGAGCAGTACTTC. This encodes CASSRSEVAGTYEQYF.

This clonotype appeared a few times. V is TRBV27 and J is TRBJ2-3; possibly TRBD2 for D (5 bases). The ends were cut back, 3 bases at V and 1 base at J, with 8 bases in the middle. The germline V gene has CDR1 MNHEY and CDR2 SMNVEV (reference sequence). The CDR3 is 14 residues long. The CDR3 DNA is TGTGCCAGCAGTTTCCGGCGGGGCACAGATACGCAGTATTTT. Translated: CASSFRRGTDTQYF.

The DNA for the CDR3 is TGTGCCAGCAGCTTAGAAGGGTTCCGGGGTACTGAAGCTTTCTTT. This codes for CASSLEGFRGTEAFF. V gene TRBV7-9 combines with J gene TRBJ1-1; no definite D call. Germline V gene sequence: CDR1 SEHNR, CDR2 FQNEAQ (reference sequence). Trimming left V 1 base short and J 5 bases short, with 14 bases between. The CDR3 has 15 residues.

In its sample, this clonotype was seen a few times. The V gene is TRBV20-1, the J gene TRBJ2-7, with D unresolved. CDR1 is DFQATT and CDR2 is SNEGSKA in the germline V gene (reference sequence). The CDR3 has 11 amino acids. V shed 3 bases and J shed 6 bases, with 9 bases lying between them. Written as DNA, the CDR3 is TGCAGTGCTAGTAACCCTGCCGAGCAGTACTTC. Translated, it gives CSASNPAEQYF.